The 17 T cell receptor beta chains below were found in one sample sequenced in a study of cytomegalovirus exposure and HLA in healthy donors. Amplification used 60 Vbeta primers and 13 Jbeta primers. TCRdb keeps only in-frame clones here, not all; method: immunoSEQ multiplex PCR. This sample carries 85,000 to 130,000 clones, roughly three quarters of them seen once, and the ten largest clones take around 4%. Source material: PBMCs. These receptors all come from a female donor in good health and CMV-seropositive.

The chain joins TRBV6-1 to TRBJ1-2, with 11 bases matching TRBD1. This CDR3 has 14 residues. CDR1 is MNHNS and CDR2 is SASEGT in the germline V gene. Germline trimming cut 8 bases from V and 7 bases from J; bases unmatched to any gene: 9. The DNA of the CDR3 is TGTGCCAGCTTAGAGGACAGGGGGCGCCTTGGCTACACCTTC. It specifies CASLEDRGRLGYTF.

The chain combines TRBV5-4 with TRBJ2-7, with 10 bases that match TRBD1. The ends lost 3 bases at V and 0 bases at J; junction bases unmatched: 3. CDR3 length equals 15 residues. Germline lookup yields CDR1 SGHNT and CDR2 YYREEE (reference sequence). CDR3 coding DNA: TGTGCCAGCAGCTGGGGACAGGGGCCCTCCTACGAGCAGTACTTC. Its protein is CASSWGQGPSYEQYF.

The chain joins TRBV5-1 to TRBJ2-1, with no clear D. The CDR3 spans 16 residues. Trimming cost V 1 base and J 5 bases, with 16 bases left between them. Germline V gene data show CDR1 as SGHRS and CDR2 as YFSETQ. As DNA, the CDR3 is TGCGCCAGCAGCTTGACAGCTCCGGCAGCTCACAATGAGCAGTTCTTC. It codes for CASSLTAPAAHNEQFF.

This chain joins TRBV6-1 and TRBJ1-4; no clear D gene. V gave up 7 bases and J gave up 4 bases, with 10 bases separating them. In germline, CDR1 is MNHNS, CDR2 SASEGT. The CDR3 sequence is 13 residues long. The CDR3: CASTERGNEKLFF. The CDR3 region has the DNA TGTGCCAGCACAGAACGGGGTAATGAAAAACTGTTTTTT.

The CDR3 is CASSRDRGAGELFF. The CDR3 DNA is TGTGCCAGCTCACGAGACAGGGGAGCCGGGGAGCTGTTTTTT. V is TRBV7-9 and J is TRBJ2-2, with 8 bases lining up with TRBD1. This CDR3 region has 14 residues. CDR1 and CDR2 from the germline V gene are SEHNR and FQNEAQ (reference sequence). After removal of 8 bases from V and 6 bases from J, the junction contained 8 bases not matched to a gene.

V and J are TRBV5-1 and TRBJ2-1; D ambiguous. This CDR3 comprises 13 residues. The ends were cut back, 4 bases at V and 5 bases at J, with 10 bases in the middle. Germline assignment: CDR1 SGHRS and CDR2 YFSETQ. The DNA for the CDR3 is TGCGCCAGCAGCCAGATAATTGACAATGAGCAGTTCTTC. Amino acid sequence: CASSQIIDNEQFF.

This chain connects TRBV2 to TRBJ2-1; 10 bases line up with TRBD2. The junction had 10 bases not matched to a gene; V was cut back by 4 bases and J by 7 bases. The germline V gene has CDR1 SNHLY and CDR2 FYNNEI. The CDR3 extends over 16 amino acids. The CDR3 coding sequence is TGTGCCAGCAGTGGCTCTCTAGCGGGAGCGCGGAATGAGCAGTTCTTC. Translation: CASSGSLAGARNEQFF.

This chain joins TRBV28 and TRBJ2-2; D might be TRBD2 (6 bases). The V gene's germline CDR1 is MDHEN and CDR2 SYDVKM. The germline V and J ends were trimmed by 6 bases and 5 bases, with 10 bases remaining between them. The CDR3 sequence is 13 residues long. Written as DNA, the CDR3 is TGTGCCAGCAGCTACGGGGGAACCGGGGAGCTGTTTTTT. It codes for CASSYGGTGELFF.

This chain connects TRBV19 to TRBJ1-1; 7 nucleotides match TRBD1. The CDR3 runs to 15 residues. Germline V gives CDR1 LNHDA, CDR2 SQIVND (reference sequence). Unmatched junction bases numbered 11, after V lost 6 bases and J lost 4 bases. DNA for the CDR3: TGTGCCAGTAGGGGGCAGGGGGTCGGTAGCACTGAAGCTTTCTTT. It yields the protein CASRGQGVGSTEAFF.

The chain has TRBV7-8 and TRBJ1-2, with D hard to call. There are 15 residues in the CDR3. Germline V lookup: CDR1 SGHVS, CDR2 FQNEAQ. Trimming removed 1 base from V and 2 bases from J, with 11 bases in between. The CDR3 region has the DNA TGTGCCAGCAGCTTAGGAGGCGGAGGGAACTATGGCTACACCTTC. Translated: CASSLGGGGNYGYTF.

In nucleotides, the CDR3 is TGTGCCAGCAGTGAACTCGACAGATCTAGCGAGCAGTACTTC. Translating it yields CASSELDRSSEQYF. This chain joins TRBV6-1 and TRBJ2-7; possible D gene TRBD1, 5 bases. Germline CDR1 and CDR2: MNHNS and SASEGT. The CDR3 totals 14 residues. V dropped 2 bases and J dropped 6 bases, with 14 bases sitting between them.

The chain has TRBV15 and TRBJ1-4; D ambiguous. Trimming shortened V by 3 bases and J by 5 bases, and 13 bases separated the two germline ends. This CDR3 is 15 amino acids long. Germline CDR1 LNHNV, CDR2 YYDKDF (reference sequence). The CDR3 coding sequence is TGTGCCACCAGCAGTCTCTTCTCCGGGAATGAAAAACTGTTTTTT. Translated, it gives CATSSLFSGNEKLFF.

The table lists this clone with a few counts. The chain employs TRBV14 and TRBJ2-5; 9 nucleotides line up with TRBD1. V dropped 3 bases and J dropped 5; count of bases not matched to a gene: 7. The CDR3 extends over 15 amino acids. CDR1 is SGHDN, CDR2 FVKESK, per germline. CDR3 region: CASSHRTGVAETQYF. As DNA, the CDR3 is TGTGCCAGCAGCCACCGGACAGGGGTGGCGGAGACCCAGTACTTC.

This clone was detected once. V and J are TRBV9 and TRBJ2-3, with D possibly TRBD2 on 5 matching bases. The V and J ends lost 4 bases and 0 bases respectively, with 15 bases between them. This CDR3 has 16 amino acids. The germline gives CDR1 SGDLS, CDR2 YYNGEE. Here the CDR3 DNA reads TGTGCCAGCAGCCCCCGCTCCGGACTTAGCACAGATACGCAGTATTTT. Encoded protein: CASSPRSGLSTDTQYF.

V usage is TRBV27 and J usage is TRBJ1-1; tentatively, D is TRBD1 (6 bases). This CDR3 spans 15 amino acids. Germline loops: CDR1 MNHEY, CDR2 SMNVEV (reference sequence). V was clipped by 6 bases and J by 1 base, with 15 bases between them. CDR3 DNA sequence: TGTGCCAGCAGCCCGAGGGGGACAACGAACACTGAAGCTTTCTTT. This sequence encodes CASSPRGTTNTEAFF.

J is TRBJ1-5 and V is TRBV30; the match to TRBD1 covers 8 bases. The CDR3 is made up of 16 amino acids. The V segment lost 2 bases and the J segment 6 bases; nucleotides outside the gene matches: 12. Per germline, CDR1 GTSNPN and CDR2 SVGIG (reference sequence). Written as DNA, the CDR3 is TGTGCCTGGAGTACCCAGACAGGGGAAGGGAGTCAGCCCCAGCATTTT. It codes for CAWSTQTGEGSQPQHF.

The rearrangement joins TRBV2 to TRBJ1-5; D perhaps matches TRBD1 (5 bases). Trimming took 2 bases from V and 4 from J, leaving 9 bases between them. Germline V gene data show CDR1 as SNHLY and CDR2 as FYNNEI. This CDR3 region has 14 residues. CDR3 sequence reads: CASSEMAGNQPQHF. The DNA of the CDR3 is TGTGCCAGCAGTGAAATGGCAGGGAATCAGCCCCAGCATTTT.